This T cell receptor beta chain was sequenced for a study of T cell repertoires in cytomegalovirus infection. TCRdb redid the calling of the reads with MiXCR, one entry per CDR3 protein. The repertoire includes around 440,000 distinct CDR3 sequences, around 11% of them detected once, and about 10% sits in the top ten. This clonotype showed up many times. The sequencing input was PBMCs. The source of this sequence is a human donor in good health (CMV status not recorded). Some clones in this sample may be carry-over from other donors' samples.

DNA of the CDR3: TGTGCCAGCAGTTTACAGGGGAGTCAGCCCCAGCATTTT. Protein: CASSLQGSQPQHF. The gene calls are TRBV28 and TRBJ1-5, with D perhaps matching TRBD1 (6 bases). The V gene lost 2 bases and the J gene lost 6 bases, with 8 bases spanning the gap. CDR1 MDHEN and CDR2 SYDVKM come from the germline V gene. The CDR3 sequence is 13 residues long.